This TCR beta chain was recovered during a study of molecular identifiers for immune sequencing clone quantification. Study-wide points: Naive cells had under 1% of molecules in clones above 20 RNA copies, effectors over 99%. A shared barcode on identical TCR molecules could lead to underestimated sizes for highly expanded clones.

TCRdb independently ran MiXCR on the PCR reads; one entry per CDR3 protein. The repertoire includes around 86,000 distinct CDR3 sequences, roughly 19% of them detected once, and 0.75% to 0.95% sits in the top ten. V lost 0 bases to trimming and J lost 2 bases, with 6 bases between them. This CDR3 is built from 14 residues. The germline V gene has CDR1 LGHNA and CDR2 YSLEER. This clonotype has ten or more counts. Antigen specificity is unknown. The rearrangement uses TRBV4-3 and TRBJ2-3; D remains ambiguous. This clonotype was sampled from a human donor in good health. Some libraries in this study had Jurkat cell RNA spiked in. The specimen sequenced was naive CD8+ T cells from blood, with Jurkat cell RNA spiked in. Subset reported: FACS-sorted CD8+CD4-CCR7+CD45RA+ naive T cells. Written as DNA, the CDR3 is TGCGCCAGCAGCCAAGATCCGGCCACAGATACGCAGTATTTT. Its protein is CASSQDPATDTQYF.